This T cell receptor beta chain is from a study of regulatory T cells in long-lasting Graves disease. As for time point: persistent/refractory GD, antithyroid drugs over 5 years with positive TRAb. From RNA extracted from PBMCs, the TCR library was made. Doctors identified Graves' disease using the American Thyroid Association guidelines. There are a few counts of this clonotype. Its target is not known. Given a much more abundant clone one base away, this may be a read error. The V end lost 3 bases, the J end lost 0 bases, and 8 bases lay between the germline ends. CDR1 is SQVTM and CDR2 is ANQGSEA in the germline V gene. The CDR3 loop spans 13 amino acids. Both iRepertoire HTBI primers and Arm-PCR of CDR3 regions were used to build the TCR beta libraries. Via MiXCR, TCRdb re-called the multiplex PCR reads, giving one row per CDR3 protein. Of hundreds of thousands of distinct CDR3 sequences in the sample, less than 25% were seen once.

Study results and caveats: The study found persistent patients shared more public clonotypes (around 2,500) than new patients (around 870). A reduction in accuracy may have resulted from the small sample size. TRBV28, TRBJ1-2 and TRBJ2-5 emerged as the favored segments in persistent disease.

The V call is TRBV29-1, the J call TRBJ1-2; D not certain. The receptor was isolated from a female donor with Graves disease. Specimen: peripheral blood mononuclear cells (PBMCs), collected when the disease was refractory, from a patient treated with antithyroid drugs. CDR3 coding DNA: TGCAGCGTTGATCGGGGTTCTAACTATGGCTACACCTTC. It specifies CSVDRGSNYGYTF.